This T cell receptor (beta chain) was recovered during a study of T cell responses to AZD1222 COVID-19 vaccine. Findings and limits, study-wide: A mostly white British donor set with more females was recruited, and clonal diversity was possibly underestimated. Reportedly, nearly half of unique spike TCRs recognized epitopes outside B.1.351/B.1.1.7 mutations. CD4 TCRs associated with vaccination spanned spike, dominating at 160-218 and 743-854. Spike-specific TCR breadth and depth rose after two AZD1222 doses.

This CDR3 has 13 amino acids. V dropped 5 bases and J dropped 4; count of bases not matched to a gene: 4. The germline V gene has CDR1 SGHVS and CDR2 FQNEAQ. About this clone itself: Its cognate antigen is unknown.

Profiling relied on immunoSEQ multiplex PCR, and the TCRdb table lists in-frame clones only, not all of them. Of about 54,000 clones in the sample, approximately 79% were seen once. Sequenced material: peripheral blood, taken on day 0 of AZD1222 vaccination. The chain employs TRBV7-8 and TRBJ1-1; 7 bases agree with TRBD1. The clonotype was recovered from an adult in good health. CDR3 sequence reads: CASSVGGGTEAFF. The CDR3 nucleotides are TGTGCCAGCAGCGTAGGGGGCGGCACTGAAGCTTTCTTT.